This is a list of T cell receptor beta chains from one sample in a study of T cell changes during pregnancy in multiple sclerosis. Produced via immunoSEQ multiplex PCR; TCRdb's table is partial and in-frame only. In the table there are 30,000 to 35,000 clones, around nine tenths of which are singletons. Sequenced here: CD8+ T cells from peripheral blood mononuclear cells, sampled before pregnancy. The receptors here all came from a female donor with multiple sclerosis, enrolled in a pregnancy study. Each CDR3 is given with its conserved first and last residue. Fields, in order: J gene, V gene, D gene, clone size, CDR3 protein, CDR3 DNA. The D gene is left open where the match is weak. Rows give clone size only sometimes, using once, few, many, or a class for an expanded clone.

TRBJ2-1 TRBV4-1 TRBD2 . CASSQASGWGGQFF TGCGCCAGCAGCCAGGCCTCAGGGTGGGGGGGGCAGTTCTTC
TRBJ2-3 TRBV9 . . CASSLYSVGGGRDTDTQYF TGTGCCAGCAGCCTTTACTCCGTCGGCGGGGGCCGCGACACAGATACGCAGTATTTT
TRBJ1-2 TRBV19 . . CASSSEGVAAGYTF TGTGCCAGTAGTAGCGAGGGGGTCGCAGCTGGCTACACCTTC
TRBJ1-6 TRBV19 . . CASSFVDIREKSPLHF TGTGCCAGTAGTTTTGTGGACATAAGAGAGAAGTCACCCCTCCACTTT
TRBJ2-5 TRBV14 TRBD2 once CASTNPRRGTQETQYF TGTGCCAGCACCAACCCCCGGCGGGGGACTCAAGAGACCCAGTACTTC
TRBJ1-1 TRBV7-2 . . CASSVGRENTEAFF TGTGCCAGCAGCGTAGGACGGGAGAACACTGAAGCTTTCTTT
TRBJ1-1 TRBV18 . . CASSPITAQGRNTEAFF TGTGCCAGCTCACCCATTACTGCTCAGGGAAGGAACACTGAAGCTTTCTTT
TRBJ2-5 TRBV6-6 . . CASSYSGGSLQETQYF TGTGCCAGCAGTTACTCGGGGGGATCCCTCCAAGAGACCCAGTACTTC
TRBJ2-3 TRBV9 . once CASSVEFRGVPPDTQYF TGTGCCAGCAGCGTAGAGTTCCGGGGAGTCCCCCCAGATACGCAGTATTTT
TRBJ2-5 TRBV5-4 . . CASSLGSLGAEAQETQYF TGTGCCAGCAGCTTGGGGTCGCTCGGCGCGGAGGCACAAGAGACCCAGTACTTC
TRBJ2-2 TRBV6-4 TRBD1 once CASSDSKGATGELFF TGTGCCAGCAGTGACTCCAAGGGGGCGACCGGGGAGCTGTTTTTT
TRBJ1-1 TRBV2 . once CASSDTETLNTEAFF TGTGCCAGCAGTGATACCGAAACACTGAACACTGAAGCTTTCTTT
TRBJ1-2 TRBV5-1 TRBD1 . CASSLSGGGYTF TGCGCCAGCAGCTTATCAGGGGGTGGCTACACCTTC
TRBJ2-7 TRBV29-1 . . CSVLEYEQYF TGCAGCGTTCTAGAATACGAGCAGTACTTC
TRBJ1-5 TRBV6-6 . . CASSYTDSYSNQPQHF TGTGCCAGCAGTTATACGGACAGTTATAGCAATCAGCCCCAGCATTTT
TRBJ2-1 TRBV4-1 . . CASSQVKLGGNEQFF TGCGCCAGCAGCCAAGTTAAGTTAGGAGGTAATGAGCAGTTCTTC
TRBJ2-3 TRBV7-3 TRBD2 . CASSPRLAGVLGSTDTQYF TGTGCCAGCAGCCCTAGACTAGCGGGGGTTTTGGGGTCGACAGATACGCAGTATTTT
TRBJ2-3 TRBV10-2 . . CASSVIAVGTDTQYF TGCGCCAGCAGTGTAATAGCGGTGGGCACAGATACGCAGTATTTT
TRBJ2-1 TRBV7-9 . once CASSLAVSQGEQFF TGTGCCAGCAGCTTAGCGGTCAGCCAGGGTGAGCAGTTCTTC
TRBJ1-2 TRBV30 . . CASSGFYGYTF TGTGCCTCATCAGGTTTCTATGGCTACACCTTC
TRBJ2-3 TRBV2 TRBD1 few CASSVRTGQETDTQYF TGTGCCAGCAGTGTTCGGACAGGGCAGGAGACAGATACGCAGTATTTT
TRBJ2-7 TRBV5-6 TRBD1 . CASSLRDRDYEQYF TGTGCCAGCAGCCTCCGGGACAGGGACTACGAGCAGTACTTC
TRBJ1-6 TRBV11-2 . . CASSLGENSPLHF TGTGCCAGCAGCTTAGGGGAGAATTCACCCCTCCACTTT
TRBJ2-2 TRBV4-3 . . CASSQDVALWTGELFF TGCGCCAGCAGCCAAGATGTAGCCCTTTGGACCGGGGAGCTGTTTTTT